This TCR beta chain emerged from a study of T cell changes during pregnancy in multiple sclerosis (dated by TCRdb to the late 2010s). Context from the whole study: The study looked at changes in the T cell repertoire across pregnancy in women with multiple sclerosis.

The method behind the library was the immunoSEQ multiplex PCR assay. TCRdb carries this immuneACCESS record with in-frame sequences only. Its versions omit some clonotypes, under half of them owing to an unresolved V gene in the studies checked, with the rest unexplained. The sample includes about 72,000 clones, with roughly 91% observed a single time. The ten top clones hold roughly 0.7% of the sample. From the germline V gene, CDR1 is SNHLY and CDR2 is FYNNEI. Its CDR3 holds 18 amino acids, cysteine through phenylalanine. Left in the record is the CDR3 DNA by itself, 54 bases read in frame from the first base. A distance of 15 bases separates the germline ends of V and J, which lose 0 bases and 0 bases respectively. A remark on this clone: Its binding antigen is unknown. The input lacks base qualities; no much larger clone sits a single base away.

The receptor was isolated from a female donor in good health, enrolled as a control in a pregnancy study. The material was peripheral blood, obtained in the third trimester of pregnancy. This chain is built from TRBV2 and TRBJ1-5; the D gene identity is not certain. The bases read TGTGCCAGCAGTGAAGCGCTTGAAAGGAGCTATAGCAATCAGCCCCAGCATTTT. Translated, it reads CASSEALERSYSNQPQHF.